The rows below give T cell receptor beta chains drawn from one sample of a study of shared T cell receptors in the human thymus. This table comes from immunoSEQ multiplex PCR, and its TCRdb copy is limited to in-frame clones, with some not included. The repertoire holds about 660,000 clones, with 70% to 90% as singletons. These data also formed part of another study, on human thymus T cells.

The sample was thymocytes. These receptors originate from a boy less than two years old with a congenital heart defect. CDR3s include the opening cysteine and the closing phenylalanine or tryptophan. Fields, in order: clone size, J gene, D gene, V gene, CDR3 protein, CDR3 DNA. D genes are given only for firm matches. Some rows have no size entry. The others give once, few or many, or a class for an expanded clone.

NA,TRBJ2-7,TRBD1,TRBV18,CASSPDRGAHEQYF,TGTGCCAGCTCACCGGACAGGGGGGCCCACGAGCAGTACTTC
NA,TRBJ2-4,TRBD2,TRBV6-1,CASSGGTSGAQYF,TGTGCCAGCAGTGGTGGGACTAGCGGGGCCCAGTACTTC
once,TRBJ2-7,TRBD1,TRBV30,CAWRVNQQGDEQYF,TGTGCCTGGAGAGTAAACCAACAGGGGGACGAGCAGTACTTC
NA,TRBJ2-7,TRBD2,TRBV5-5,CASSEGTSGAWEQYF,TGTGCCAGCAGCGAAGGGACTAGCGGGGCTTGGGAGCAGTACTTC
NA,TRBJ2-1,NA,TRBV28,CASSSLLASSYNEQFF,TGTGCCAGCAGTTCACTACTCGCTAGCTCCTACAATGAGCAGTTCTTC
NA,TRBJ1-1,TRBD1,TRBV28,CASSYPPGGAFF,TGTGCCAGCAGTTACCCCCCAGGGGGAGCTTTCTTT
NA,TRBJ2-1,TRBD1,TRBV25-1,CASSEPTGGNEQFF,TGTGCCAGCAGTGAACCCACAGGGGGCAATGAGCAGTTCTTC
NA,TRBJ2-7,TRBD2,TRBV5-1,CASSLEGGRVNFEQYF,TGCGCCAGCAGCTTGGAGGGCGGGAGGGTGAATTTTGAGCAGTACTTC
NA,TRBJ2-4,TRBD1,TRBV5-6,CASSSTDRVDPWIQYF,TGTGCCAGCAGCTCCACTGACAGGGTAGACCCCTGGATTCAGTACTTC
NA,TRBJ2-7,NA,TRBV4-1,CASSQQPFGTNSYEQYF,TGCGCCAGCAGCCAACAACCCTTCGGGACAAACTCCTACGAGCAGTACTTC
NA,TRBJ2-5,NA,TRBV29-1,CSVYPQGTPRETQYF,TGCAGCGTGTATCCCCAGGGTACCCCAAGGGAGACCCAGTACTTC
NA,TRBJ2-3,TRBD2,TRBV5-1,CASGRLAGVTDTQYF,TGCGCCAGCGGAAGACTAGCGGGAGTCACAGATACGCAGTATTTT
NA,TRBJ2-1,TRBD2,TRBV5-8,CASSLASGSANEQFF,TGTGCCAGCAGCTTGGCGAGCGGGAGTGCGAATGAGCAGTTCTTC
NA,TRBJ2-5,TRBD2,TRBV2,CASSEEWGGTSGKETQYF,TGTGCCAGCAGTGAAGAGTGGGGCGGGACTAGCGGAAAAGAGACCCAGTACTTC
NA,TRBJ2-3,TRBD2,TRBV27,CASSWGGTSREADTQYF,TGTGCCAGCAGTTGGGGCGGGACTAGCCGAGAGGCCGATACGCAGTATTTT
few,TRBJ1-2,NA,TRBV6-6,CASRRYGKGWGYTF,TGTGCCAGCAGACGCTACGGGAAGGGATGGGGCTACACCTTC
NA,TRBJ2-1,TRBD2,TRBV6-1,CASSEGGGDGAYNEQFF,TGTGCCAGCAGTGAAGGGGGAGGGGACGGAGCCTACAATGAGCAGTTCTTC
NA,TRBJ2-5,TRBD2,TRBV7-9,CASSSGTSGRSRQETQYF,TGTGCCAGCAGCTCCGGGACTAGCGGGAGGTCTCGGCAAGAGACCCAGTACTTC
NA,TRBJ2-7,NA,TRBV5-1,CASSLWQGNGEQYF,TGCGCCAGCAGCTTGTGGCAGGGGAATGGCGAGCAGTACTTC
once,TRBJ1-2,TRBD1,TRBV5-5,CASSVRPTGNYGYTF,TGTGCCAGCAGCGTCCGCCCGACAGGGAACTATGGCTACACCTTC
NA,TRBJ2-3,NA,TRBV5-1,CASSSWVMGLGGTDTQYF,TGCGCCAGCAGCTCGTGGGTAATGGGACTTGGTGGCACGGATACGCAGTATTTT
NA,TRBJ1-2,NA,TRBV9,CASSANPRTENYGYTF,TGTGCCAGCAGCGCCAACCCCCGGACAGAGAACTATGGCTACACCTTC
NA,TRBJ2-7,TRBD2,TRBV7-6,CASSPSGPEQYF,TGTGCCAGCAGTCCTAGCGGGCCCGAGCAGTACTTC
NA,TRBJ1-1,TRBD1,TRBV5-1,CASSLTGATKEAFF,TGCGCCAGCAGCTTGACAGGGGCTACCAAAGAAGCTTTCTTT
NA,TRBJ2-7,TRBD2,TRBV7-3,CASSPGHSGASYEQYF,TGTGCCAGCAGCCCGGGCCATAGCGGGGCCTCCTACGAGCAGTACTTC
NA,TRBJ2-7,TRBD1,TRBV28,CASSFRGGSEQYF,TGTGCCAGCAGTTTTCGAGGGGGCAGCGAGCAGTACTTC
NA,TRBJ2-1,TRBD2,TRBV9,CASSENLPTSGRWDEQFF,TGTGCCAGCAGCGAGAACTTACCGACTAGCGGGAGATGGGATGAGCAGTTCTTC
NA,TRBJ1-1,NA,TRBV7-9,CASSTPRGIGNTEAFF,TGTGCCAGCAGCACCCCTCGCGGGATTGGGAACACTGAAGCTTTCTTT
NA,TRBJ2-7,TRBD2,TRBV4-3,CASSQDRQGSGRVRPYEQYF,TGCGCCAGCAGCCAAGATCGGCAGGGTAGCGGGAGGGTGAGGCCCTACGAGCAGTACTTC
NA,TRBJ1-1,NA,TRBV5-4,CASSLDTGPNTEAFF,TGTGCCAGCAGCTTGGATACGGGTCCGAACACTGAAGCTTTCTTT
NA,TRBJ2-2,TRBD1,TRBV4-2,CASSQDPRTGGCTGELFF,TGTGCCAGCAGCCAAGATCCCCGGACAGGGGGCTGCACCGGGGAGCTGTTTTTT
NA,TRBJ1-3,NA,TRBV5-8,CASSFTGPGGTIYF,TGTGCCAGCAGCTTTACAGGGCCCGGAGGCACCATATATTTT
NA,TRBJ1-2,NA,TRBV15,CATSRDFRAESGYTF,TGTGCCACCAGCAGAGATTTCAGGGCGGAATCTGGCTACACCTTC
NA,TRBJ2-5,NA,TRBV25-1,CASSVLDKEETQYF,TGTGCCAGCAGTGTACTAGACAAGGAAGAGACCCAGTACTTC
NA,TRBJ2-1,TRBD2,TRBV27,CASRRTSGRYNEQFF,TGTGCCAGCAGAAGGACTAGCGGGAGGTACAATGAGCAGTTCTTC
NA,TRBJ2-3,TRBD2,TRBV4-2,CASSQALQRDASTDTQYF,TGTGCCAGCAGCCAAGCCCTCCAGCGGGATGCTAGCACAGATACGCAGTATTTT
NA,TRBJ2-2,TRBD1,TRBV2,CASRGQGKTGELFF,TGTGCCAGCAGGGGACAGGGGAAAACCGGGGAGCTGTTTTTT
NA,TRBJ1-1,NA,TRBV6-5,CASSPYTEAFF,TGTGCCAGCAGTCCCTACACTGAAGCTTTCTTT
NA,TRBJ2-5,TRBD1,TRBV29-1,CSVVQGSRETQYF,TGCAGCGTTGTACAGGGGTCCCGGGAGACCCAGTACTTC
NA,TRBJ2-7,TRBD1,TRBV6-1,CASRPDRVGPYEQYF,TGTGCCAGCAGGCCAGACAGGGTTGGGCCCTACGAGCAGTACTTC
NA,TRBJ2-5,NA,TRBV5-1,CASSSRAWEETQYF,TGCGCCAGCAGCTCCAGGGCCTGGGAAGAGACCCAGTACTTC
NA,TRBJ2-1,TRBD2,TRBV2,CASTHGLAGARNYNEQFF,TGTGCCAGCACCCATGGGCTAGCGGGAGCCCGTAACTACAATGAGCAGTTCTTC
NA,TRBJ2-7,NA,TRBV7-9,CASSLGQPYEQYF,TGTGCCAGCAGCTTAGGACAGCCCTACGAGCAGTACTTC
NA,TRBJ2-7,TRBD1,TRBV5-4,CASSLADKGQGAYEQYF,TGTGCCAGCAGCTTGGCTGATAAGGGACAGGGGGCCTACGAGCAGTACTTC
NA,TRBJ2-3,NA,TRBV11-3,CASSRGTDTQYF,TGTGCCAGCAGCCGAGGCACAGATACGCAGTATTTT
NA,TRBJ1-1,NA,TRBV7-9,CASSLALSQRTALNTEAFF,TGTGCCAGCAGCTTAGCATTGAGTCAGAGGACAGCCCTGAACACTGAAGCTTTCTTT
NA,TRBJ1-4,TRBD1,TRBV4-1,CASSQDGRGTGDEKLFF,TGCGCCAGCAGCCAAGATGGGAGGGGGACAGGGGATGAAAAACTGTTTTTT
NA,TRBJ2-5,TRBD2,TRBV15,CATSLQAGGGQETQYF,TGTGCCACCAGCTTACAAGCGGGAGGGGGCCAAGAGACCCAGTACTTC
NA,TRBJ2-7,TRBD1,TRBV25-1,CASSEFVRDRATYEQYF,TGTGCCAGCAGTGAGTTTGTCCGGGACAGGGCTACCTACGAGCAGTACTTC